Presented here are 22 T cell receptor beta chains from one specimen sequenced in a study of PD-1 blockade in mismatch repair-deficient tumors. Method: immunoSEQ multiplex PCR; TCRdb's copy keeps in-frame clones and lacks some. The table includes 30,000 to 45,000 clones, more than 75% detected once. The sequencing here drew on peripheral blood, taken approximately 80 weeks after starting pembrolizumab. The receptors originated from an adult with mismatch repair-deficient cancer.

The genes are TRBV11-3 and TRBJ2-2; 7 nucleotides line up with TRBD1. V lost 5 bases and J lost 4; bases outside the gene matches: 13. This CDR3 is 17 amino acids long. CDR1 is SGHNT, CDR2 YENEEA, per germline. CDR3 sequence reads: CASSLGQSRVVTGELFF. The CDR3 DNA reads TGTGCCAGCAGCCTGGGACAGTCCAGGGTCGTCACCGGGGAGCTGTTTTTT.

V usage is TRBV7-2 and J usage is TRBJ2-1; D remains ambiguous. Looked up from germline, CDR1 is SGHTA and CDR2 is FQGNSA. Trimming removed 4 bases from V and 7 bases from J, with 17 bases in between. The CDR3 is made up of 15 amino acids. The CDR3, as DNA: TGTGCCAGCAGCTACGATGGGCTAGTTGGTAATGAGCAGTTCTTC. Translation: CASSYDGLVGNEQFF.

The chain has TRBV10-1 and TRBJ2-1; TRBD2 matches at 8 bases. J was trimmed by 9 bases and V by 4 bases; bases with no gene match: 5. The CDR3 totals 13 residues. The germline CDR1 and CDR2 sequences are WNHNN and SYGVQD (reference sequence). Written as DNA, the CDR3 is TGCGCCAGCAGTGCAACCACTAGCGGTGAGCAGTTCTTC. Its protein is CASSATTSGEQFF.

The chain uses TRBV6-6 and TRBJ2-7, with 8 positions matching TRBD2. CDR1 is MNHNY, CDR2 SVGAGI, per germline (reference sequence). The CDR3 has 14 amino acids. V lost 10 bases to trimming and J lost 3 bases; unmatched junction nucleotides: 11. The CDR3 sequence: CATQNGLAGYEQYF. In DNA form, the CDR3 reads TGTGCCACCCAAAATGGGCTAGCGGGCTACGAGCAGTACTTC.

The genes are TRBV5-5 and TRBJ2-1; 9 nucleotides line up with TRBD1. V gave up 4 bases and J gave up 8 bases; unmatched junction bases: 10. The germline V gene encodes CDR1 SGHKS and CDR2 YYEKEE (reference sequence). This CDR3 contains 15 residues. The CDR3: CASSLYLTGGDEQFF. DNA for the CDR3: TGTGCCAGCAGCCTTTACTTGACAGGGGGGGATGAGCAGTTCTTC.

The CDR3 sequence: CASSFGTRQQETQYF. The CDR3 bases are TGTGCCAGCAGTTTCGGTACTCGGCAGCAAGAGACCCAGTACTTC. The V call is TRBV27, the J call TRBJ2-5; D gene uncertain. The CDR3 contains 15 residues. Per germline, CDR1 MNHEY and CDR2 SMNVEV (reference sequence). Trimming shortened V by 3 bases and J by 2 bases, and 13 bases separated the two germline ends.

This sequence joins TRBV7-9 and TRBJ2-1, with 7 bases aligning to TRBD1. V lost 9 bases, J lost 6 bases, and 11 bases stayed unmatched. CDR3 length: 14 amino acids. CDR1 is SEHNR and CDR2 is FQNEAQ in the germline V gene (reference sequence). Here the CDR3 DNA reads TGTGCCAGTTTCCGGGACAGTCAATCCAATGAGCAGTTCTTC. Encoded protein: CASFRDSQSNEQFF.

The chain combines TRBV25-1 with TRBJ1-1; 8 bases align to TRBD1. The CDR3 is made up of 15 amino acids. CDR1 is MGHDK, CDR2 SYGVNS, per germline. Trimming at V came to 5 bases and at J to 4 bases, leaving 9 bases not matched to a gene. CDR3 in DNA: TGTGCCAGCAGTCCGAAAAACAGGGGGAGCACTGAAGCTTTCTTT. Protein: CASSPKNRGSTEAFF.

V and J are TRBV9 and TRBJ1-2; D is unresolved. Per the germline V gene, CDR1 is SGDLS and CDR2 is YYNGEE. The length of the CDR3 is 13 residues. Trimming pared 4 bases from V and 3 bases from J, leaving 10 bases between. CDR3 residues: CASSLSLDYGYTF. CDR3 bases: TGTGCCAGCAGCTTATCACTCGACTATGGCTACACCTTC.

This clone occurred once. The chain recombines TRBV7-8 with TRBJ2-1; TRBD1 aligns across 7 bases. Germline assignment: CDR1 SGHVS and CDR2 FQNEAQ. CDR3 length: 14 residues. V dropped 5 bases and J dropped 4; count of bases not matched to a gene: 5. As DNA, the CDR3 is TGTGCCAGCAGCCCTGCGACAGGGTACAATGAGCAGTTCTTC. It encodes CASSPATGYNEQFF.

The chain is built from TRBV11-2 and TRBJ2-1, with 7 bases matching TRBD2. The CDR3 runs 17 residues. Germline V gene lookup returns CDR1 SGHAT and CDR2 FQNNGV. The trim removed 5 bases at V and 2 bases at J, leaving 12 bases unmatched. The DNA for the CDR3 is TGTGCCAGCAGCCCCCGCGCCAGCGGGACTACCTACAATGAGCAGTTCTTC. This gives the protein CASSPRASGTTYNEQFF.

V and J are TRBV6-1 and TRBJ2-7; D not resolved. This CDR3 region has 13 residues. Per germline, CDR1 MNHNS and CDR2 SASEGT. V was pared by 1 base and J by 3 bases, with 7 bases between. The CDR3 is CASSEGLNYEQYF. CDR3 bases: TGTGCCAGCAGTGAAGGGCTTAACTACGAGCAGTACTTC.

This sequence joins TRBV5-6 and TRBJ2-1; TRBD1 aligns across 10 bases. Germline CDR1 is SGHDT and CDR2 is YYEEEE. The CDR3 loop spans 16 amino acids. After removal of 0 bases from V and 3 bases from J, the junction contained 3 bases not matched to a gene. The CDR3 protein is CASSLGTGGLYNEQFF. The DNA for the CDR3 is TGTGCCAGCAGCTTGGGGACAGGGGGACTCTACAATGAGCAGTTCTTC.

The chain carries TRBV5-4 and TRBJ2-1; D is ambiguous. V lost 2 bases and J 6 bases, leaving 3 bases between the germline ends. Germline values: CDR1 SGHNT, CDR2 YYREEE (reference sequence). The CDR3 runs 11 residues. CDR3 sequence: CASSLGNEQFF. CDR3 DNA: TGTGCCAGCAGCTTAGGCAATGAGCAGTTCTTC.

The rearrangement joins TRBV13 to TRBJ2-3, with a weak D call TRBD2 (5 bases). Deletions cut 5 bases from V and 6 bases from J, with 15 bases between. The CDR3 is made up of 14 amino acids. Germline V gene lookup returns CDR1 PRHDT and CDR2 FYEKMQ (reference sequence). The CDR3 DNA is TGTGCCAGCAGCCATGGGCTAGCTTTGGATACGCAGTATTTT. The encoded protein is CASSHGLALDTQYF.

The chain combines TRBV4-2 with TRBJ2-7, with 7 positions matching TRBD2. Germline loops: CDR1 LGHNA, CDR2 YNFKEQ. The CDR3 spans 13 residues. V shed 5 bases and J 3 bases; nucleotides not matched to a gene: 4. Written as DNA, the CDR3 is TGTGCCAGCAGCACGGGACTATACTACGAGCAGTACTTC. Amino acid sequence: CASSTGLYYEQYF.

The chain combines TRBV6-1 with TRBJ2-7, with unresolved D. From germline, CDR1 is MNHNS and CDR2 SASEGT. Trimming took 3 bases from V and 5 from J, leaving 17 bases between them. The CDR3 runs to 15 residues. CDR3 region: CASSDGFGQSDEQYF. The DNA for the CDR3 is TGTGCCAGCAGTGACGGGTTTGGCCAATCCGACGAGCAGTACTTC.

This clone is categorized as medium-sized. The chain combines TRBV6-4 with TRBJ1-1; D remains ambiguous. Trimming removed 3 bases from V and 0 bases from J, with 11 bases in between. From germline, CDR1 is MRHNA and CDR2 SNTAGT. The CDR3 has 15 residues. The CDR3 here is CASSETGQMNTEAFF. The CDR3 region has the DNA TGTGCCAGCAGTGAAACTGGCCAGATGAACACTGAAGCTTTCTTT.

The chain joins TRBV19 to TRBJ1-1; 8 bases match TRBD1. This CDR3 spans 14 amino acids. The germline CDR1 and CDR2 sequences are LNHDA and SQIVND (reference sequence). The V segment lost 7 bases and the J segment 1 base; nucleotides outside the gene matches: 5. The chain's CDR3 is CASTGTGPNTEAFF. The CDR3 DNA follows: TGTGCCAGTACGGGGACAGGTCCGAACACTGAAGCTTTCTTT.

This chain connects TRBV5-1 to TRBJ2-3; perhaps TRBD2 as D (5 bases). Germline assignment: CDR1 SGHRS and CDR2 YFSETQ. The V end lost 4 bases, the J end lost 2 bases, and 14 bases lay between the germline ends. This CDR3 has 15 residues. The CDR3 nucleotides are TGCGCCAGCAGCCCCCCCCCACGGGACACAGATACGCAGTATTTT. Its protein is CASSPPPRDTDTQYF.

The sample holds one count of this clone. The chain carries TRBV27 and TRBJ2-2, with D perhaps TRBD1 (6 bases). CDR3 length: 14 residues. Trimming took 8 bases from V and 5 from J, leaving 15 bases between them. Germline V gives CDR1 MNHEY, CDR2 SMNVEV (reference sequence). CDR3 loop: CASAGTGLTGELFF. CDR3 DNA: TGTGCCAGCGCCGGTACAGGGTTAACCGGGGAGCTGTTTTTT.

The CDR3 region has the DNA TGTGCCAGCAGTCGTCTAGATCCCCAAGAGACCCAGTACTTC. This encodes CASSRLDPQETQYF. The chain employs TRBV27 and TRBJ2-5; D unresolved. V was clipped by 5 bases and J by 1 base, with 11 bases between them. The CDR3 spans 14 residues. CDR1 is MNHEY, CDR2 SMNVEV, per germline (reference sequence).